This T cell receptor beta chain appears in the sequencing data of a study of blood T cell repertoires in COVID-19. Sequenced by immunoSEQ multiplex PCR; TCRdb stores in-frame clones only, minus some. The sample records approximately 330,000 clones, around 90% being singletons. Germline CDR1 reads SGDLS; CDR2 reads YYNGEE. The CDR3 length is 15 residues. The V and J ends lost 2 bases and 1 base, in that order; junction bases with no gene match: 1. The sample taken for sequencing was peripheral blood. This sequence joins TRBV9 and TRBJ2-2; 8 nucleotides match TRBD1. This receptor was obtained from a man aged 25 to 45 with COVID-19, enrolled during active disease. In nucleotides, the CDR3 is TGTGCCAGCAGCGTCGGGACAGGGAACACCGGGGAGCTGTTTTTT. This codes for CASSVGTGNTGELFF.